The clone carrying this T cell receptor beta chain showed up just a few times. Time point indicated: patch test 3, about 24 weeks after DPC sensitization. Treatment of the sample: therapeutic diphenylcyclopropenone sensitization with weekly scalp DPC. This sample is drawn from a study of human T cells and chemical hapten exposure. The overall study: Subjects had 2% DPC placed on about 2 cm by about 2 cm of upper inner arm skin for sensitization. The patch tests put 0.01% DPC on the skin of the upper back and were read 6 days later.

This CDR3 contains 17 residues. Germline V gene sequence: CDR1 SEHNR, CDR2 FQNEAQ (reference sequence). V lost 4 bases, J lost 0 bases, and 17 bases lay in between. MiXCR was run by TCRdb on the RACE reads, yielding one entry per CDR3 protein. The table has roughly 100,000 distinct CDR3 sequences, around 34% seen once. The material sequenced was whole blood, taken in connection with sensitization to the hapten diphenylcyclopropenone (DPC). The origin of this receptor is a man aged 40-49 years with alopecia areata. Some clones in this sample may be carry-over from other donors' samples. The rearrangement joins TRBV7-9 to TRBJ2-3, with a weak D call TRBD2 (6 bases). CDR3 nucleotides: TGTGCCAGCAGCTCCCCCGGGACTGGTTCTAGCACAGATACGCAGTATTTT. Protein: CASSSPGTGSSTDTQYF.